This TCR beta chain was sequenced for a study of blood T cell repertoires in COVID-19. In the study overall: The United States, Italy and Spain provided the acute and convalescent COVID-19 samples.

Method: immunoSEQ multiplex PCR; TCRdb's copy keeps in-frame clones and lacks some. The table has 150,000 to 200,000 clones, more than 75% seen once. The ends were cut back, 0 bases at V and 0 bases at J, with 8 bases in the middle. Germline lookup yields CDR1 SGHRS and CDR2 YFSETQ. This CDR3 comprises 15 residues. The sample consisted of PBMCs or T cells enriched from blood (not recorded which). The sequence came from a woman aged 45-65 years with acute COVID-19. The chain links TRBV5-1 to TRBJ2-3; D call uncertain. The CDR3 coding sequence is TGCGCCAGCAGCTTGGACTTCTCTAGCACAGATACGCAGTATTTT. Translated: CASSLDFSSTDTQYF.